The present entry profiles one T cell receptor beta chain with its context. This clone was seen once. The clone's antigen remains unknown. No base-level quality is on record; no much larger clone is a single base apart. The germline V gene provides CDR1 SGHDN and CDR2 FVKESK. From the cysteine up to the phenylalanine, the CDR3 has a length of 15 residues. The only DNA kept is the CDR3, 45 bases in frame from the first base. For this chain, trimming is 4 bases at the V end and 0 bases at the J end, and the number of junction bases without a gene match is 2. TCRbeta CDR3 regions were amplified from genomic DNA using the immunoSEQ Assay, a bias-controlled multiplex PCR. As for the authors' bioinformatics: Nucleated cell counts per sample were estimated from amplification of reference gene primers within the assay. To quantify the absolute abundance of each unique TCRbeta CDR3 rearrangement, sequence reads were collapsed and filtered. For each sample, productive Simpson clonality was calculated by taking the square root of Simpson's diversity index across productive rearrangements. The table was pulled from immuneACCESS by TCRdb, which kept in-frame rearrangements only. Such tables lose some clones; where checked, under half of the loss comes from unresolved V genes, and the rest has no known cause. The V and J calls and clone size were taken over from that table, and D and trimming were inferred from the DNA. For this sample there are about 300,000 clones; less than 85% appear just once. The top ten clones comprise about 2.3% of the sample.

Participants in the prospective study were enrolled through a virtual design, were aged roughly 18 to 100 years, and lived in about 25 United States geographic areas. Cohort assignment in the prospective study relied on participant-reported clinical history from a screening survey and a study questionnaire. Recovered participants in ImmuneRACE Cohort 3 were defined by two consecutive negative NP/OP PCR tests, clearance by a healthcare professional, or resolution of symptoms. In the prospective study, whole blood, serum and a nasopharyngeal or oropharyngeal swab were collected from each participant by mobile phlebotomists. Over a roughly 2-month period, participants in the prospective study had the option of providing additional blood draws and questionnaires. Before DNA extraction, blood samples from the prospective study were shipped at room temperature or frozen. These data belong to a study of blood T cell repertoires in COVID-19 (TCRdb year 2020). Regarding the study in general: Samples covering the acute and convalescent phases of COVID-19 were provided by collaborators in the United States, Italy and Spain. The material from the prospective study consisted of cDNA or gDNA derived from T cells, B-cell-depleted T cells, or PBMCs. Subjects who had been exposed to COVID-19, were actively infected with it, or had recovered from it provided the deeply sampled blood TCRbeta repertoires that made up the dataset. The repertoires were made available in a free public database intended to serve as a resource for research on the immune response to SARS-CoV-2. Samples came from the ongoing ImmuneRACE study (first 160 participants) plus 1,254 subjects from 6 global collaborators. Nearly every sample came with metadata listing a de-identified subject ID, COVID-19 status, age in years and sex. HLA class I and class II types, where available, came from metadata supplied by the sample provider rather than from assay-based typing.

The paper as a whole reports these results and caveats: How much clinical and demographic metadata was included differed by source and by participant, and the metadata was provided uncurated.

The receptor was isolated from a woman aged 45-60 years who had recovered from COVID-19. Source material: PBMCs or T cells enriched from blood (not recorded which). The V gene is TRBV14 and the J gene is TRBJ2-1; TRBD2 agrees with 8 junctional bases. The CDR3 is CASSLGGASYNEQFF. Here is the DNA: TGTGCCAGCAGCCTCGGGGGGGCCTCCTACAATGAGCAGTTCTTC.